A single T cell receptor beta chain is shown here with its context. Measured with immunoSEQ multiplex PCR; TCRdb has only the in-frame clones, and not every one. The data contain under 200,000 clones, 93% of them singletons. There are 16 residues in the CDR3. In germline, CDR1 is SNHLY, CDR2 FYNNEI. V shed 5 bases, J shed 1 base, and the junction held 5 bases outside the gene matches. This sample stems from a study of control samples from healthy donors and cancer patients. This sequence was found in a woman aged 55 to 70 in good health. The V call is TRBV2, the J call TRBJ2-3, with 11 bases matching TRBD1. The sequencing input was blood. The CDR3 sequence is CASSLDRGRRTDTQYF. CDR3 coding DNA: TGTGCCAGCAGTCTGGACAGGGGGCGCCGCACAGATACGCAGTATTTT.